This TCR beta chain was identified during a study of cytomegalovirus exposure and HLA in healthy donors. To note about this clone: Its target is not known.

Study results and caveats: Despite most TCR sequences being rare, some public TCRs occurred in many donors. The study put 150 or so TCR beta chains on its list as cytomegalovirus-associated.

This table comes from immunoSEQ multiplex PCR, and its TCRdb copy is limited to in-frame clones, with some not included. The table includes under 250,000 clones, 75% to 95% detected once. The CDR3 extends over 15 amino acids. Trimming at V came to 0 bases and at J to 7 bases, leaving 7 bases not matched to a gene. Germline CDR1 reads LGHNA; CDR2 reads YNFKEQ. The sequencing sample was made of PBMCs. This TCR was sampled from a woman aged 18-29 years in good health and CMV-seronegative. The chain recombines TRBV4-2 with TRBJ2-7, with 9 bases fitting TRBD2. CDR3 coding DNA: TGTGCCAGCAGCCAAGAGGGCGGGAGGGGGGAAGAGCAGTACTTC. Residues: CASSQEGGRGEEQYF.